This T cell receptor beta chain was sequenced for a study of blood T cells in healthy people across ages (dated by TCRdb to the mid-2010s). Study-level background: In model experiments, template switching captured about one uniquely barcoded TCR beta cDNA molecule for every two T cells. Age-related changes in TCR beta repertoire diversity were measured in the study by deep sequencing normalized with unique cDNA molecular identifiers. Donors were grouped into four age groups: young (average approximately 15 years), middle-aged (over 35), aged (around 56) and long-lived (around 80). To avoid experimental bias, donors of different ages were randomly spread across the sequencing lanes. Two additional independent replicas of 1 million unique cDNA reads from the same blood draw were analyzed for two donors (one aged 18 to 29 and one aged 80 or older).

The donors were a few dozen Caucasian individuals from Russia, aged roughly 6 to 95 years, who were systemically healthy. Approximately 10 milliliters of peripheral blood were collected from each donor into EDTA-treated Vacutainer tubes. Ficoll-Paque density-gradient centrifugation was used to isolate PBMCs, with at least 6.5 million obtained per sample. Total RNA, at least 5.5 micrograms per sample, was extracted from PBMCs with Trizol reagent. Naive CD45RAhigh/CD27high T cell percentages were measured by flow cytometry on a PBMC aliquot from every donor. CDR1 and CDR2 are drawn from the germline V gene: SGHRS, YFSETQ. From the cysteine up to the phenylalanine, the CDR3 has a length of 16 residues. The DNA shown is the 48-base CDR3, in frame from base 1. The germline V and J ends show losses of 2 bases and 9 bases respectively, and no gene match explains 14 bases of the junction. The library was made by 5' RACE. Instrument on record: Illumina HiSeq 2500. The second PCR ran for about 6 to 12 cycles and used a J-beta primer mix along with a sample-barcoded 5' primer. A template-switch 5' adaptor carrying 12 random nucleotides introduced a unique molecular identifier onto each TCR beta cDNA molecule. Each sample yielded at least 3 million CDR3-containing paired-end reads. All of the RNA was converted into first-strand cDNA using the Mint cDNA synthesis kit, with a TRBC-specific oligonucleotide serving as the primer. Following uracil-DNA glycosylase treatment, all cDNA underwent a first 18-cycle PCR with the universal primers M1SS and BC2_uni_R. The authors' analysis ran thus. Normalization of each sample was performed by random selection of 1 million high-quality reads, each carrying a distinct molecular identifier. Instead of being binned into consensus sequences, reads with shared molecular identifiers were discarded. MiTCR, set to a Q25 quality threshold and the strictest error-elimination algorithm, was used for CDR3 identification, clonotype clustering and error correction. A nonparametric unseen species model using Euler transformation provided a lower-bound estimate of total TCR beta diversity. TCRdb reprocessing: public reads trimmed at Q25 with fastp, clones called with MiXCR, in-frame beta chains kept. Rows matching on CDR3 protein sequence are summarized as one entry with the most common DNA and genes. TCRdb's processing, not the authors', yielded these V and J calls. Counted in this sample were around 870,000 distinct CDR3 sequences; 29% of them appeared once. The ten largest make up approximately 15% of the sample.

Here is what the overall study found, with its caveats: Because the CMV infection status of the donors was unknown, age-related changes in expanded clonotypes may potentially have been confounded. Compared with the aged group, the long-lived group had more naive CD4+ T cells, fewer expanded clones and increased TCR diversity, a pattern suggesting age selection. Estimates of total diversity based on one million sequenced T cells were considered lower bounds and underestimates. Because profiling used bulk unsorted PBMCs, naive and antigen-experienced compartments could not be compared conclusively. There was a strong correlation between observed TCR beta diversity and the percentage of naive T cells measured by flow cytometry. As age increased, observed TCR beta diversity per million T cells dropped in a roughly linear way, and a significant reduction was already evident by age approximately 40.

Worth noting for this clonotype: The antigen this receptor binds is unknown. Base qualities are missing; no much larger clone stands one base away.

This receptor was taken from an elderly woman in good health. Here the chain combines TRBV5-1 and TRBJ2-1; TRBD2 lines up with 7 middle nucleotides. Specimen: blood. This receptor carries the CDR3 CASSFGGSARPSEQFF. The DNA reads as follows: TGCGCCAGCAGCTTCGGGGGGAGCGCCAGGCCCAGTGAGCAGTTCTTC.